These T cell receptor beta chains were read from a single sample in a study of T cell repertoires in cytomegalovirus infection. TCRdb processed the reads anew with MiXCR; each CDR3 protein has one entry. The top ten hold 11% of the sample, which has some 150,000 distinct CDR3 sequences, roughly a quarter seen once. Sequenced input: PBMCs. Receptors were obtained from a human donor in good health (CMV status not recorded). Some clones in this sample may be carry-over from other donors' samples. CDR3s include the opening cysteine and the closing phenylalanine or tryptophan. The D gene is left open where the match is weak. The listing skips clone size in some rows; elsewhere it reads once, few, many or a size class.

clone_size j_call v_call d_call cdr3_nt cdr3_aa
many TRBJ2-1 TRBV7-2 TRBD2 TGTGCCAGCAGCTTAGGGGCTAGCGGGAAAGACAATGAGCAGTTCTTC CASSLGASGKDNEQFF
. TRBJ2-5 TRBV12-3/TRBV12-4 . TGTGCCAGCAGTTTTGGGTCTCTGGAGACCCAGTACTTC CASSFGSLETQYF
few TRBJ2-1 TRBV11-3 . TGTGCCAGCAGCTTAGGAGAAGGTGAGCAGTTCTTC CASSLGEGEQFF
. TRBJ1-2 TRBV6-2/TRBV6-3 . TGTGCCAGCAGCCAGGGGAGTGGCTACACCTTC CASSQGSGYTF
many TRBJ2-1 TRBV7-8 TRBD2 TGTGCCAGCAGCTTAGCGGAGGGCGGGAGCAATGAGCAGTTCTTC CASSLAEGGSNEQFF
. TRBJ2-1 TRBV7-2 . TGTGCCAGCAGCCCCGGGCAGTTCTTC CASSPGQFF
. TRBJ1-5 TRBV2 TRBD1 TGTGCCAGCAAATCGACAGGGTTGGGCAATCAGCCCCAGCATTTT CASKSTGLGNQPQHF
few TRBJ1-5 TRBV5-1 TRBD1 TGCGCCAGCAGCCTGGGACAGAATGGCAATCAGCCCCAGCATTTT CASSLGQNGNQPQHF
. TRBJ2-3 TRBV30 TRBD1 TGTGCCTGGAGTAACGGACAGGGGGCGGCAGATACGCAGTATTTT CAWSNGQGAADTQYF
many TRBJ1-2 TRBV7-2 TRBD1 TGTGCCAGCAGCTTTACAGGGGTAGGCTACACCTTC CASSFTGVGYTF
many TRBJ2-1 TRBV2 . TGTGCCAGCAAAGGGGATAATGAGCAGTTCTTC CASKGDNEQFF
few TRBJ2-1 TRBV6-2/TRBV6-3 . TGTGCCAGCAGATACGACCCCAGCTCCTACAATGAGCAGTTCTTC CASRYDPSSYNEQFF
. TRBJ1-2 TRBV5-1 . TGCGCCAGCAGATCGGGTTTCGGAGGGGCCTATGGCTACACCTTC CASRSGFGGAYGYTF
many TRBJ1-1 TRBV7-2 . TGTGCCAGCAGCCTTTATATAGGGGACACTGAAGCTTTCTTT CASSLYIGDTEAFF
few TRBJ2-5 TRBV29-1 . TGCAGCGTTGAAATGTCGGTACAAGAGACCCAGTACTTC CSVEMSVQETQYF
. TRBJ1-6 TRBV11-2 . TGTGCCAGCAGCTTAACAGGGTCGGGTTCACCCCTCCACTTT CASSLTGSGSPLHF
. TRBJ2-3 TRBV6-4 . TGTGCCAGCAGTGAAAATATGTGGTCCGACGGGGATACGCAGTATTTT CASSENMWSDGDTQYF
. TRBJ2-5 TRBV28 . TGTGCCAGCAAGGAGAGGGGGGCGAGGGAGACCCAGTACTTC CASKERGARETQYF
. TRBJ2-2 TRBV11-2 TRBD1 TGTGCCAGCAAGAGGGACAGGGGCAGTGCCGGGGAGCTGTTTTTT CASKRDRGSAGELFF
. TRBJ2-4 TRBV28 . TGTGCCAGCAGTCCCCCTGGGGGCATTCAGTACTTC CASSPPGGIQYF
many TRBJ1-1 TRBV7-2 . TGTGCCAGCAGCTTAGGGGGACGCGCAGCCGGAGGAGCTTTCTTT CASSLGGRAAGGAFF
few TRBJ1-1 TRBV7-9 . TGTGCCAGCAGCCAGGTTCAGGCCACTGAAGCTTTCTTT CASSQVQATEAFF
many TRBJ2-1 TRBV11-2 . TGTGCCAGCAGCCCGGGGGTAGAACGCCCCTACAATGAGCAGTTCTTC CASSPGVERPYNEQFF
many TRBJ1-2 TRBV7-2 TRBD1 TGTGCCAGCAGCTTCTCTTGGACAGGGGGCGGCTACACCTTC CASSFSWTGGGYTF
few TRBJ1-1 TRBV30 . TGTGCCTGGAGTGTGGGCAGAGGAGGCACTGAAGCTTTCTTT CAWSVGRGGTEAFF
few TRBJ1-1 TRBV20-1 TRBD1 TGCAGTGCTAGAGACAGGGGGCTGGTGAACACTGAAGCTTTCTTT CSARDRGLVNTEAFF
many TRBJ2-2 TRBV7-8 . TGTGCCAACACCAGAGGGGTCCCTCACGTCCTGTTTTTT CANTRGVPHVLFF
few TRBJ2-7 TRBV29-1 . TGCAGCGTCAAGGGCGGTACCTACGAGCAGTACTTC CSVKGGTYEQYF
few TRBJ1-1 TRBV28 . TGTGCCAGCAGTTCCCCCGGGATCGCTGAAGCTTTCTTT CASSSPGIAEAFF
. TRBJ2-3 TRBV6-6 TRBD1 TGTGCCAGCAGTGATAGAGGACAGGGGAGGACAGATACGCAGTATTTT CASSDRGQGRTDTQYF
many TRBJ2-7 TRBV7-9 . TGTGCCAGCAGCTTACCGGGTTCCCCCGAGCAGTACTTC CASSLPGSPEQYF
. TRBJ2-5 TRBV4-2 TRBD2 TGTGCCAGCAGCCAAGGCGGGGGGGGCGGGAGGTGGCAAGAGACCCAGTACTTC CASSQGGGGGRWQETQYF
many TRBJ2-2 TRBV27 . TGTGCCAGCAGTTTAGGGCAGGGGAACACCGGGGAGCTGTTTTTT CASSLGQGNTGELFF
few TRBJ2-1 TRBV7-2 . TGTGCCAGCAGCTTAGGTCAGCCCCACAATGAGCAGTTCTTC CASSLGQPHNEQFF
. TRBJ2-6 TRBV7-8 . TGTGCCAGCAGCTTAGTGACAGGGGCCAACGTCCTGACTTTC CASSLVTGANVLTF
. TRBJ2-2 TRBV6-5 TRBD1 TGTGCCAGCAGTCCGACAGGGACCACCGGGGAGCTGTTTTTT CASSPTGTTGELFF
few TRBJ1-1 TRBV27 . TGTGCCAGCAGTCCCCTTACTTTAACTGAAGCTTTCTTT CASSPLTLTEAFF
few TRBJ2-3 TRBV28 TRBD2 TGTGCCAGCAGTTCCCCTGGGCTAGCGGACGAAGATACGCAGTATTTT CASSSPGLADEDTQYF
few TRBJ1-4 TRBV5-8 . TGTGCCAGCAGCTTGGGGGACCTTTCGAGTAATGAAAAACTGTTTTTT CASSLGDLSSNEKLFF
. TRBJ2-5 TRBV13 . TGTGCCAGCAGCTTATCTCTAACCTCAGGGCAAGAGACCCAGTACTTC CASSLSLTSGQETQYF
once TRBJ2-1 TRBV15 . TGTGCCACAAGCGGTTCGTACAATGAGCAGTTCTTC CATSGSYNEQFF
many TRBJ1-5 TRBV28 . TGTGCCAGCGGATGGACCGGGCGCAATCAGCCCCAGCATTTT CASGWTGRNQPQHF
many TRBJ2-5 TRBV7-2 . TGTGCCAGCAGCTCGATTGAGACCCAGTACTTC CASSSIETQYF
. TRBJ2-7 TRBV11-2 . TGTGCCAGCAACCAGGGAAGGGGCCCGTACGAGCAGTACTTC CASNQGRGPYEQYF
few TRBJ2-1 TRBV29-1 TRBD2 TGCAGCGTCGGGACTAGCGGGGGGACTGAGCAGTTCTTC CSVGTSGGTEQFF
many TRBJ2-7 TRBV7-2 . TGTGCCAGCAGCGGCAGTGGAACCTTCTACGAGCAGTACTTC CASSGSGTFYEQYF
. TRBJ2-5 TRBV23-1 TRBD2 TGCGCCAGCAGTCAACCACTCCTGGGACTAGCGGGAGGGTTTAGAGAGACCCAGTACTTC CASSQPLLGLAGGFRETQYF
few TRBJ1-2 TRBV5-1 . TGCGCCAGCAGCTTGGCCACAGGGAAAAGCTATGGCTACACCTTC CASSLATGKSYGYTF
few TRBJ1-1 TRBV19 . TGTGCCAGTAGTATATCGGACGGAGGAGAAGCTTTCTTT CASSISDGGEAFF